This record looks at one T cell receptor beta chain sequence and its context. Its antigen is not identified. Single viable CD3+CD4+CD8-CD45RO+ cells were sorted as the memory CD4+ T cells. Total CD4+ T cells were enriched by CD4 positive selection. The sample comes from a study of memory CD4+ T cells and cytomegalovirus serostatus. Study-wide findings and caveats: Median bootstrapped AUC for CMV status was about 0.96 originally, 0.9 to 0.93 US-trained. Of 150 to 200 reported CMV TCRbeta sequences, under 70 were found in memory CD4+ repertoires.

In the original processing: Out-of-frame sequences were removed, leaving 2 million to 2.5 million distinct TCRbeta sequences. Produced via immunoSEQ multiplex PCR; TCRdb's table is partial and in-frame only. V and J calls and clone size are given by that table; D and trimming were obtained from the DNA. The data show some 49,000 clones, under 80% seen once. Sequencing was carried out using memory CD4+ T cells from blood. This receptor was identified in an adult in good health and CMV-seronegative.

Here the CDR3 reads CASGPKGSYGYTF. The CDR3 DNA reads as TGTGCCAGCGGGCCCAAGGGGAGCTATGGCTACACCTTC. The gene calls are TRBV21-1 and TRBJ1-2. TRBV21-1 is an annotated pseudogene. This CDR3 comprises 13 residues.